The 13 T cell receptor beta chains below were found in one sample sequenced in a study of cytomegalovirus exposure and HLA in healthy donors. The PCR employed 60 Vbeta primers together with 13 Jbeta primers. TCRdb keeps only in-frame clones here, not all; method: immunoSEQ multiplex PCR. The sample lists some 220,000 clones; roughly 90% were seen once. Sequencing used PBMCs. The receptors stem from a woman aged 18-29 years in good health and CMV-seronegative.

The chain is built from TRBV7-9 and TRBJ1-2; D is ambiguous. Trimming pared 1 base from V and 7 bases from J, leaving 16 bases between. CDR3 length equals 15 residues. Per the germline V gene, CDR1 is SEHNR and CDR2 is FQNEAQ (reference sequence). The CDR3 nucleotides are TGTGCCAGCAGCTTAGATGTTAGTCGGGAAAGTGGCTACACCTTC. This codes for CASSLDVSRESGYTF.

The chain recombines TRBV11-3 with TRBJ2-1, with 8 bases that match TRBD2. There are 16 residues in the CDR3. V dropped 1 base and J dropped 5; count of bases not matched to a gene: 7. Germline-derived CDR1 and CDR2 are SGHNT and YENEEA. The CDR3 loop is CASSLGGLAGHNEQFF. CDR3 sequence (DNA): TGTGCCAGCAGCTTAGGTGGCCTAGCGGGCCACAATGAGCAGTTCTTC.

The rearrangement links TRBV19 to TRBJ2-7; no clear D. CDR1 is LNHDA and CDR2 is SQIVND in the germline V gene (reference sequence). This CDR3 contains 13 residues. V lost 3 bases and J lost 4, with 10 bases in between. The CDR3, as DNA: TGTGCCAGTAGTATCTCCCACTTATACGAGCAGTACTTC. This sequence encodes CASSISHLYEQYF. The complete variable domain, with remaining parts taken from reference TRBV19 and TRBJ2-7, reads DGGITQSPKYLFRKEGQNVTLSCEQNLNHDAMYWYRQDPGQGLRLIYYSQIVNDFQKGDIAEGYSVSREKKESFPLTVTSAQKNPTAFYLCASSISHLYEQYFGPGTRLTVT.

This chain links TRBV5-5 with TRBJ2-7, with D perhaps matching TRBD1 (6 bases). The germline V gene has CDR1 SGHKS and CDR2 YYEKEE (reference sequence). Between the trimmed V and J ends, which lost 4 bases and 12 bases, there was a span of 17 bases. The CDR3 is 12 residues long. This CDR3 is CASSLTGRSGYF. The CDR3 DNA is TGTGCCAGCAGCCTAACAGGGCGATCCGGGTACTTC. Drawing the rest from reference TRBV5-5 and TRBJ2-7, the complete variable domain is DAGVTQSPTHLIKTRGQQVTLRCSPISGHKSVSWYQQVLGQGPQFIFQYYEKEERGRGNFPDRFSARQFPNYSSELNVNALLLGDSALYLCASSLTGRSGYFGPGTRLTVT.

The CDR3 loop reads CASSELSYEQYF. The DNA of the CDR3 is TGTGCCAGCAGTGAATTATCCTACGAGCAGTACTTC. The J gene is TRBJ2-7, the V gene TRBV25-1; D is ambiguous. Per the germline V gene, CDR1 is MGHDK and CDR2 is SYGVNS. This CDR3 comprises 12 residues. V lost 1 base and J lost 1, with 2 bases in between.

This chain joins TRBV6-5 and TRBJ1-6, with 8 bases fitting TRBD1. The CDR3 length is 15 residues. The ends lost 6 bases at V and 8 bases at J; junction bases unmatched: 9. CDR1 is MNHEY and CDR2 is SVGAGI in the germline V gene. CDR3 protein: CASRSSGGRYSPLHF. CDR3 nucleotides: TGTGCCAGCAGATCCTCAGGGGGCCGGTATTCACCCCTCCACTTT.

V usage is TRBV9 and J usage is TRBJ2-1; D is perhaps TRBD2 (6 bases). V was trimmed by 0 bases and J by 4 bases, leaving 11 bases between them. The germline CDR1 and CDR2 sequences are SGDLS and YYNGEE. The CDR3 is made up of 15 amino acids. The CDR3 sequence: CASSVVRERYNEQFF. CDR3 sequence (DNA): TGTGCCAGCAGCGTAGTCCGGGAGAGGTACAATGAGCAGTTCTTC.

The rearrangement uses TRBV6-5 and TRBJ1-5; D ambiguous. Per germline, CDR1 MNHEY and CDR2 SVGAGI. This CDR3 has 13 amino acids. V was cut by 5 bases and J by 7 bases, with 12 bases left in between. This CDR3 is CASSEVQEQPQHF. The CDR3 DNA reads as TGTGCCAGCAGTGAGGTACAAGAGCAGCCCCAGCATTTT.

V gene TRBV11-3 combines with J gene TRBJ2-7, with 12 bases matching TRBD2. Germline V lookup: CDR1 SGHNT, CDR2 YENEEA. CDR3 size: 14 residues. With 5 bases clipped from V and 4 bases from J, the junction kept 3 bases outside the gene matches. CDR3 bases: TGTGCCAGCAGCAGGACTAGCGGGATGTACGAGCAGTACTTC. Translation gives CASSRTSGMYEQYF. Full variable domain (outside the CDR3, taken from reference TRBV11-3 and TRBJ2-7): EAGVVQSPRYKIIEKKQPVAFWCNPISGHNTLYWYLQNLGQGPELLIRYENEEAVDDSQLPKDRFSAERLKGVDSTLKIQPAELGDSAVYLCASSRTSGMYEQYFGPGTRLTVT.

This chain joins TRBV5-1 and TRBJ2-5; no clear D gene. CDR1 and CDR2 (germline): SGHRS, YFSETQ. The CDR3 contains 13 residues. Trimming took off 4 bases at V and 5 bases at J, with 12 bases between the two ends. This CDR3 reads CASSPGSGETQYF. The CDR3 DNA reads TGCGCCAGCAGCCCAGGTTCTGGGGAGACCCAGTACTTC. Full variable domain (remainder filled in from reference TRBV5-1 and TRBJ2-5): KAGVTQTPRYLIKTRGQQVTLSCSPISGHRSVSWYQQTPGQGLQFLFEYFSETQRNKGNFPGRFSGRQFSNSRSEMNVSTLELGDSALYLCASSPGSGETQYFGPGTRLLVL.

V is TRBV19 and J is TRBJ2-1; TRBD1 matches at 7 bases. CDR1 and CDR2 from the germline V gene are LNHDA and SQIVND (reference sequence). The CDR3 contains 15 residues. V trimming: 1 base; J trimming: 10 bases; junction bases outside the gene matches: 10. CDR3 bases: TGTGCCAGTAGTATAGGGTGGACAGGTTTGACGGAGCAGTTCTTC. Encoded protein: CASSIGWTGLTEQFF. The full variable domain, with the rest looked up from reference TRBV19 and TRBJ2-1, is DGGITQSPKYLFRKEGQNVTLSCEQNLNHDAMYWYRQDPGQGLRLIYYSQIVNDFQKGDIAEGYSVSREKKESFPLTVTSAQKNPTAFYLCASSIGWTGLTEQFFGPGTRLTVL.

This rearrangement joins TRBV5-5 to TRBJ2-2; D might be TRBD1 (6 bases). CDR3 length: 17 amino acids. From germline, CDR1 is SGHKS and CDR2 YYEKEE (reference sequence). V was pared by 4 bases and J by 0 bases, with 16 bases between. CDR3 loop: CASSMSWTEPNTGELFF. The CDR3 nucleotides are TGTGCCAGCAGCATGAGCTGGACAGAACCGAACACCGGGGAGCTGTTTTTT.

The chain uses TRBV10-3 and TRBJ2-2; D might be TRBD1 (6 bases). Germline V CDR1 and CDR2: ENHRY, SYGVKD. Trimming removed 10 bases from V and 6 bases from J, with 15 bases in between. The CDR3 consists of 13 residues. The CDR3 DNA sequence: TGTGCCACAGCGGACAGTTTGGCCGGGGAGCTGTTTTTT. Its protein product is CATADSLAGELFF.